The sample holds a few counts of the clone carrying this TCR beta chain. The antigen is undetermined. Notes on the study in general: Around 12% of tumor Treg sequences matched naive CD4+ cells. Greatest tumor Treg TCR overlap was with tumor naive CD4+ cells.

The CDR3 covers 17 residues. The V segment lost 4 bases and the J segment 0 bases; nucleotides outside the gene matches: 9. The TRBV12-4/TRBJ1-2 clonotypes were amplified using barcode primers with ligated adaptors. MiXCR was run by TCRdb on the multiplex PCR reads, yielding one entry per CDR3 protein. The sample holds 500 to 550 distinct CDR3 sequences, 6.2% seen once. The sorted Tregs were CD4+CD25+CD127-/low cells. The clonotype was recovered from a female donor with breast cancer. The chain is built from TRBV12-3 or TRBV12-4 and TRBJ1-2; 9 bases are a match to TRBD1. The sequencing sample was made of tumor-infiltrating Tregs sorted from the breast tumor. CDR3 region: CASSSGQGFEPNYGYTF. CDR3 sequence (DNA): TGTGCCAGCAGTTCGGGACAGGGTTTCGAACCTAACTATGGCTACACCTTC.